This TCR beta chain is from a study of blood T cell repertoires in COVID-19. Study-wide background: Collection of acute and convalescent COVID-19 samples took place in the United States, Italy and Spain. The cDNA or gDNA used as material had been derived from T cells, B-cell-depleted T cells, or PBMCs.

In the original processing: Amplification with reference gene primers provided the estimates of nucleated cell counts. The protocol was immunoSEQ multiplex PCR, while the TCRdb copy is restricted to in-frame clones and leaves out a portion. That table gives V, J and clone size, and the DNA gave D and trimming. The repertoire holds fewer than 250,000 clones, with 76% as singletons. CDR1 and CDR2 (germline): SGHRS, YFSETQ. V lost 0 bases to trimming and J lost 5 bases, with 12 bases between them. The CDR3 runs 16 residues. Clinical histories supplied by participants themselves formed the basis of cohort assignment.

The sequence derives from a woman aged 50 to 60 with acute COVID-19. What was sequenced was PBMCs or T cells enriched from blood (not recorded which). The chain employs TRBV5-1 and TRBJ1-6, with D perhaps TRBD1 (5 bases). Here the CDR3 reads CASSLEPTENNSPLHF. The CDR3 nucleotides are TGCGCCAGCAGCTTGGAACCGACAGAGAATAATTCACCCCTCCACTTT.